These 29 T cell receptor beta chains were all obtained from the same sample, sequenced in a study of blood T cell repertoires in COVID-19. Profiling relied on immunoSEQ multiplex PCR, and the TCRdb table lists in-frame clones only, not all of them. The repertoire has 200,000 to 250,000 clones, 88% of them found once; the top ten carry around 1.5%. Sample: peripheral blood. The receptor set was obtained from a man aged 18 to 30 with active or convalescent COVID-19.

This clone has only a few counts. The rearrangement joins TRBV5-6 to TRBJ2-1; 8 nucleotides align to TRBD1. With 2 bases clipped from V and 7 bases from J, the junction kept 5 bases outside the gene matches. The CDR3 has 14 residues. Germline CDR1 and CDR2: SGHDT and YYEEEE. This chain's CDR3 is CASSFYRGNNEQFF. The CDR3 nucleotides are TGTGCCAGCAGCTTCTACAGGGGGAATAATGAGCAGTTCTTC.

The sample holds one count of this clone. The chain has TRBV9 and TRBJ2-3, with 13 bases identical to TRBD2. Germline trimming cut 2 bases from V and 2 bases from J; bases unmatched to any gene: 8. The length of the CDR3 is 18 residues. From germline, CDR1 is SGDLS and CDR2 YYNGEE. The CDR3 region is CASSVGTSGTVITDTQYF. Written as DNA, the CDR3 is TGTGCCAGCAGCGTCGGGACTAGCGGGACGGTAATCACAGATACGCAGTATTTT. Supplemented by reference TRBV9 and TRBJ2-3, the full variable domain reads DSGVTQTPKHLITATGQRVTLRCSPRSGDLSVYWYQQSLDQGLQFLIQYYNGEERAKGNILERFSAQQFPDLHSELNLSSLELGDSALYFCASSVGTSGTVITDTQYFGPGTRLTVL.

CDR3 sequence: CATSRGAETGSRETQYF. Here the CDR3 DNA reads TGTGCCACCAGCAGAGGAGCAGAGACAGGGTCTCGGGAGACCCAGTACTTC. The chain links TRBV15 to TRBJ2-5, with TRBD1 identical over 7 bases. The junction had 13 bases not matched to a gene; V was cut back by 1 base and J by 5 bases. Germline V CDR1 and CDR2: LNHNV, YYDKDF (reference sequence). The CDR3 is made up of 17 amino acids.

V usage is TRBV7-9 and J usage is TRBJ1-1; the match to TRBD1 covers 7 bases. There are 17 residues in the CDR3. The junction had 14 bases not matched to a gene; V was cut back by 5 bases and J by 2 bases. Germline assignment: CDR1 SEHNR and CDR2 FQNEAQ (reference sequence). CDR3 loop: CASSMPQGEIFNTEAFF. The CDR3, as DNA: TGTGCCAGCAGCATGCCCCAGGGGGAGATCTTCAACACTGAAGCTTTCTTT.

V gene TRBV30 combines with J gene TRBJ2-7; the D is unclear. The CDR3 has 13 amino acids. Germline CDR1 and CDR2: GTSNPN and SVGIG (reference sequence). V lost 5 bases and J 6 bases, leaving 17 bases between the germline ends. The CDR3 spells CAWRPPNGREQYF. In nucleotides, the CDR3 is TGTGCCTGGCGGCCACCTAATGGGCGCGAGCAGTACTTC.

The count of this clone is one. In DNA, the CDR3 is TGTGCCAGCAGCTGGCCGGGACAGACCCAAGAGACCCAGTACTTC. Encoded protein: CASSWPGQTQETQYF. The chain has TRBV11-3 and TRBJ2-5; TRBD1 aligns across 7 bases. This CDR3 is 15 amino acids long. J was trimmed by 1 base and V by 4 bases; bases with no gene match: 6. Germline CDR1 reads SGHNT; CDR2 reads YENEEA.

The chain joins TRBV19 to TRBJ1-1; tentative D call: TRBD1 (6 bases). Trimming removed 3 bases at V and 11 bases at J, with 22 bases between. Germline V gene sequence: CDR1 LNHDA, CDR2 SQIVND (reference sequence). This CDR3 is 15 amino acids long. The CDR3 loop reads CASSISTLTGMNAFF. The CDR3 region has the DNA TGTGCCAGTAGTATCAGTACGCTTACAGGGATGAATGCTTTCTTT.

The CDR3 is CASRAGQGTTGELFF. CDR3 DNA sequence: TGTGCCAGCAGGGCCGGACAGGGCACTACCGGGGAGCTGTTTTTT. V gene TRBV2 combines with J gene TRBJ2-2, with 8 bases aligning to TRBD1. This CDR3 is built from 15 residues. J was trimmed by 5 bases and V by 6 bases; bases with no gene match: 8. Germline V gives CDR1 SNHLY, CDR2 FYNNEI.

This rearrangement joins TRBV19 to TRBJ2-1, with D perhaps TRBD2 (6 bases). Germline V lookup: CDR1 LNHDA, CDR2 SQIVND (reference sequence). The CDR3 length is 14 residues. V was trimmed by 7 bases and J by 4 bases, leaving 14 bases between them. The CDR3 region has the DNA TGTGCCAGTATGAGTGGGACTTCATACAATGAGCAGTTCTTC. Its translation is CASMSGTSYNEQFF.

The CDR3 sequence: CASSLAHSTTGELFF. In DNA, the CDR3 is TGCGCCAGCAGCTTGGCCCACAGCACCACCGGGGAGCTGTTTTTT. This chain joins TRBV5-1 and TRBJ2-2; D is unclear. The V gene's germline CDR1 is SGHRS and CDR2 YFSETQ. The CDR3 loop spans 15 amino acids. Between the trimmed V and J ends, which lost 0 bases and 4 bases, there was a span of 10 bases. The complete variable domain, with remaining parts taken from reference TRBV5-1 and TRBJ2-2, reads KAGVTQTPRYLIKTRGQQVTLSCSPISGHRSVSWYQQTPGQGLQFLFEYFSETQRNKGNFPGRFSGRQFSNSRSEMNVSTLELGDSALYLCASSLAHSTTGELFFGEGSRLTVL.

The chain joins TRBV28 to TRBJ1-5, with D tentatively TRBD1 (5 bases). CDR1 and CDR2 (germline): MDHEN, SYDVKM. This CDR3 contains 17 residues. Trimming pared 6 bases from V and 5 bases from J, leaving 23 bases between. Here the CDR3 reads CASSGGTRAKNYQPQHF. CDR3 coding DNA: TGTGCCAGCAGCGGAGGGACCCGTGCAAAAAATTATCAGCCCCAGCATTTT.

The table lists this clone with a count of one. The chain is built from TRBV27 and TRBJ1-6; D may be TRBD1 (6 bases). CDR3 size: 18 residues. V lost 3 bases, J lost 5 bases, and 20 bases lay in between. The germline CDR1 and CDR2 sequences are MNHEY and SMNVEV (reference sequence). CDR3 amino acids: CASSFTILRQDHNSPLHF. CDR3 DNA sequence: TGTGCCAGCAGTTTCACCATCCTCAGACAGGATCATAATTCACCCCTCCACTTT.

The genes are TRBV18 and TRBJ1-5, with TRBD1 as a possible D gene (5 bases). The germline V and J ends were trimmed by 2 bases and 7 bases, with 15 bases remaining between them. The CDR3 extends over 15 amino acids. Germline assignment: CDR1 KGHSH and CDR2 LQKENI. CDR3 in amino acids: CASSPEWGVGQPQHF. The CDR3 DNA reads TGTGCCAGCTCACCAGAATGGGGGGTCGGGCAGCCCCAGCATTTT.

The chain combines TRBV6-2 or TRBV6-3 with TRBJ1-6; 9 bases match TRBD1. CDR3 length equals 18 residues. Losses at the gene ends were 2 bases for V and 8 bases for J; bases not matched to a gene: 13. The germline gives CDR1 MNHEY, CDR2 SVGEGT. The CDR3 region has the DNA TGTGCCAGCAGTTACCCGTCTGACAGGGGGAATCCGGATTCACCCCTCCACTTT. It codes for CASSYPSDRGNPDSPLHF.

The V call is TRBV2, the J call TRBJ1-6, with no clear D. Germline V gene data show CDR1 as SNHLY and CDR2 as FYNNEI. CDR3 length equals 13 residues. V lost 1 base to trimming and J lost 9 bases, with 7 bases between them. The CDR3 DNA reads as TGTGCCAGCAGTGAAGGGAGCGTTTCACCCCTCCACTTT. It yields the protein CASSEGSVSPLHF. The complete variable domain, with remaining parts taken from reference TRBV2 and TRBJ1-6, reads EPEVTQTPSHQVTQMGQEVILRCVPISNHLYFYWYRQILGQKVEFLVSFYNNEISEKSEIFDDQFSVERPDGSNFTLKIRSTKLEDSAMYFCASSEGSVSPLHFGNGTRLTVT.

The J gene is TRBJ1-6, the V gene TRBV11-2; the D gene is possibly TRBD1 (6 bases). Germline values: CDR1 SGHAT, CDR2 FQNNGV. This CDR3 contains 14 residues. Trimming removed 4 bases from V and 5 bases from J, with 9 bases in between. CDR3 protein: CASSSRDNNSPLHF. The CDR3 DNA reads TGTGCCAGCAGCTCCAGGGACAATAATTCACCCCTCCACTTT.

The gene calls are TRBV10-2 and TRBJ2-1; 11 bases agree with TRBD2. The CDR3 covers 14 residues. Germline CDR1 WSHSY, CDR2 SAAADI. Trimming cost V 6 bases and J 8 bases; bases outside gene matches: 6. The CDR3 DNA follows: TGCGCCAGCAGCACTAGCGGGAGCAGCCATGAGCAGTTCTTC. Translation gives CASSTSGSSHEQFF.

This clone appeared a few times. The chain is built from TRBV12-5 and TRBJ1-5, with D tentatively TRBD1 (5 bases). This CDR3 is 15 amino acids long. Germline V gene data show CDR1 as LGHNT and CDR2 as FRNRAP. V lost 3 bases to trimming and J lost 0 bases, with 9 bases between them. CDR3 region: CASGFTGPSNQPQHF. CDR3 DNA: TGTGCTAGTGGTTTCACAGGACCTAGCAATCAGCCCCAGCATTTT.

A few counts support this clone. The chain employs TRBV6-6 and TRBJ2-2; D is perhaps TRBD1 (6 bases). CDR1 and CDR2 from the germline V gene are MNHNY and SVGAGI (reference sequence). V gave up 5 bases and J gave up 0 bases, with 16 bases separating them. The CDR3 contains 17 residues. The CDR3 DNA reads TGTGCCAGCAGTCAAACCCGGGACACCGCGAACACCGGGGAGCTGTTTTTT. Its translation: CASSQTRDTANTGELFF.

The rearrangement joins TRBV27 to TRBJ1-3; 7 bases are shared with TRBD1. Germline V gene data show CDR1 as MNHEY and CDR2 as SMNVEV (reference sequence). The CDR3 has 16 residues. The junction had 8 bases not matched to a gene; V was cut back by 5 bases and J by 1 base. This CDR3 is CASSPVDRPSGNTIYF. In DNA form, the CDR3 reads TGTGCCAGCAGTCCGGTGGACAGGCCGTCTGGAAACACCATATATTTT.

This chain uses TRBV19 with TRBJ2-7, with 7 nucleotides matching TRBD1. V trimming: 2 bases; J trimming: 7 bases; junction bases outside the gene matches: 8. CDR1 LNHDA and CDR2 SQIVND come from the germline V gene (reference sequence). This CDR3 is 14 amino acids long. The chain's CDR3 is CASSIKGQLGEQYF. Written as DNA, the CDR3 is TGTGCCAGTAGTATAAAGGGACAGCTCGGGGAGCAGTACTTC.

CDR3 in DNA: TGTGCCAGCAAAACTAGCGGGTGGCTAGCCAAAAACATTCAGTACTTC. Translating it yields CASKTSGWLAKNIQYF. This chain joins TRBV28 and TRBJ2-4, with TRBD2 identical over 9 bases. Germline assignment: CDR1 MDHEN and CDR2 SYDVKM. V dropped 7 bases and J dropped 0; count of bases not matched to a gene: 7. The CDR3 runs 16 residues. Variable domain in full (rest from reference TRBV28 and TRBJ2-4): DVKVTQSSRYLVKRTGEKVFLECVQDMDHENMFWYRQDPGLGLRLIYFSYDVKMKEKGDIPEGYSVSREKKERFSLILESASTNQTSMYLCASKTSGWLAKNIQYFGAGTRLSVL.

This clone was seen only a few times. The gene calls are TRBV30 and TRBJ1-5; 10 bases are a match to TRBD1. With V trimmed by 3 bases and J by 7 bases, 6 bases remained unmatched. The V gene's germline CDR1 is GTSNPN and CDR2 SVGIG (reference sequence). This CDR3 has 14 residues. CDR3 in amino acids: CAWSTGTGVQPQHF. The DNA for the CDR3 is TGTGCCTGGAGCACCGGGACAGGGGTGCAGCCCCAGCATTTT.

The chain is built from TRBV5-1 and TRBJ1-1; D call uncertain. V was trimmed by 0 bases and J by 4 bases, leaving 10 bases between them. CDR3 length: 14 amino acids. Germline CDR1 reads SGHRS; CDR2 reads YFSETQ. The CDR3 here is CASSLDPRGTEAFF. The CDR3 DNA reads TGCGCCAGCAGCTTGGACCCTCGAGGCACTGAAGCTTTCTTT.

In nucleotides, the CDR3 is TGCGCCAGCAGCCAAGATGGAACGGGGAGCTCCTACAATGAGCAGTTCTTC. This translates into CASSQDGTGSSYNEQFF. The chain joins TRBV4-3 to TRBJ2-1; possible D gene TRBD2, 5 bases. There are 17 residues in the CDR3. Germline CDR1 is LGHNA and CDR2 is YSLEER. Trimming removed 0 bases at V and 0 bases at J, with 12 bases between.

The V and J genes are TRBV27 and TRBJ1-1; D possibly corresponds to TRBD1 (5 bases). The germline V gene has CDR1 MNHEY and CDR2 SMNVEV (reference sequence). CDR3 length equals 16 residues. Trimming took off 3 bases at V and 0 bases at J, with 14 bases between the two ends. The CDR3 DNA sequence: TGTGCCAGCAGTTTCCGGTACACAGGAATGAACACTGAAGCTTTCTTT. This sequence encodes CASSFRYTGMNTEAFF.

This clone was recorded a few times. The chain couples TRBV28 to TRBJ1-1; D remains unclear. CDR1 is MDHEN, CDR2 SYDVKM, per germline. V dropped 2 bases and J dropped 0 bases, with 10 bases sitting between them. The CDR3 is 15 residues long. This chain's CDR3 is CASSLGQLMNTEAFF. The DNA for the CDR3 is TGTGCCAGCAGTTTAGGGCAGTTAATGAACACTGAAGCTTTCTTT.

This chain uses TRBV3-1 (or the pseudogene TRBV3-2) with TRBJ2-1; D remains unclear. CDR1 and CDR2 from the germline V gene are LGHDT and YNNKEL (reference sequence). CDR3 length equals 18 residues. Trimming took 4 bases from V and 5 from J, leaving 24 bases between them. As DNA, the CDR3 is TGTGCCAGCAGCCTGAATACAATGGATGCTAGTACGGACAATGAGCAGTTCTTC. It is translated as CASSLNTMDASTDNEQFF.

This sequence joins TRBV27 and TRBJ2-2, with TRBD2 as a possible D gene (6 bases). The V gene lost 3 bases and the J gene lost 4 bases, with 9 bases spanning the gap. Germline V gene data show CDR1 as MNHEY and CDR2 as SMNVEV (reference sequence). CDR3 length equals 14 residues. The CDR3 DNA is TGTGCCAGCAGTTTGGGGGGTGTCACCGGGGAGCTGTTTTTT. Protein product: CASSLGGVTGELFF.